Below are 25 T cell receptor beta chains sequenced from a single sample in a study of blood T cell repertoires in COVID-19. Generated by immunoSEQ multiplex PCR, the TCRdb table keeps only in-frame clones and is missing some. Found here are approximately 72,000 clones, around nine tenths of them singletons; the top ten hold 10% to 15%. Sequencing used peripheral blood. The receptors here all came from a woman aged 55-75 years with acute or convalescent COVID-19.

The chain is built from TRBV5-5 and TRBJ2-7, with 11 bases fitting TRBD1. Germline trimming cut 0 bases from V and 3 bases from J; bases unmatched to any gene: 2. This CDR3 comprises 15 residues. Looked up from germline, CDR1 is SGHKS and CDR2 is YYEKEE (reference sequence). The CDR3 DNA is TGTGCCAGCAGCTTGGCCGGGACAGGGGGCTACGAGCAGTACTTC. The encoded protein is CASSLAGTGGYEQYF.

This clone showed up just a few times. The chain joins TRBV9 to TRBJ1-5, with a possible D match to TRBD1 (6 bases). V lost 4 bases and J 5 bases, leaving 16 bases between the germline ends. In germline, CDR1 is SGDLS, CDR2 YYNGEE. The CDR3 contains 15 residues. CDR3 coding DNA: TGTGCCAGCAGCCCAGGGGCCGGGGATGATCAGCCCCAGCATTTT. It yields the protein CASSPGAGDDQPQHF.

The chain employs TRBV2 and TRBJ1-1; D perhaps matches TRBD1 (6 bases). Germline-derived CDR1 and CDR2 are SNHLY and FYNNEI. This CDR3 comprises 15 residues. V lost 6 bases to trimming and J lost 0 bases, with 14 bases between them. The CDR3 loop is CASRRGSTMNTEAFF. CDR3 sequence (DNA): TGTGCCAGCAGGAGGGGGAGTACCATGAACACTGAAGCTTTCTTT.

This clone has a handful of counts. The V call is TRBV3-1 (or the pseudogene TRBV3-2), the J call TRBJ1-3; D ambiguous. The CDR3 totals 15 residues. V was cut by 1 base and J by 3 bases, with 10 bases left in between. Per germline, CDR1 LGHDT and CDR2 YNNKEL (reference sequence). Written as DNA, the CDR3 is TGTGCCAGCAGCCAAGTTCCGGGGAGTGGAAACACCATATATTTT. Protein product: CASSQVPGSGNTIYF.

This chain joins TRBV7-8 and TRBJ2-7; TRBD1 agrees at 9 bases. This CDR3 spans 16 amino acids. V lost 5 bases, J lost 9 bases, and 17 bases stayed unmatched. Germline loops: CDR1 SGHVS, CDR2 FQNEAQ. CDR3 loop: CASSPMGTGPSLRQYF. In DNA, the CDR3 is TGTGCCAGCAGCCCAATGGGGACAGGGCCTTCTCTGAGGCAGTACTTC.

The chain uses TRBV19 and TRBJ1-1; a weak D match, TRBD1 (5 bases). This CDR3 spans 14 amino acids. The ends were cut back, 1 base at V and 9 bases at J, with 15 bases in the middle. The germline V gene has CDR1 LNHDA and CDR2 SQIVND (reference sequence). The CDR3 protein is CASSIVPQDNQAFF. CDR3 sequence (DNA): TGTGCCAGTAGTATAGTTCCTCAGGACAATCAAGCTTTCTTT.

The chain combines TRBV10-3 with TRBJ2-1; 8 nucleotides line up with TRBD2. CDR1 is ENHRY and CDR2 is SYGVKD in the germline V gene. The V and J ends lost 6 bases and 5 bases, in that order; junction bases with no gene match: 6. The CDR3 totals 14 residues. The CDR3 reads CAIRDGGANNEQFF. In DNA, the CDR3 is TGTGCCATCAGGGACGGGGGGGCAAACAATGAGCAGTTCTTC.

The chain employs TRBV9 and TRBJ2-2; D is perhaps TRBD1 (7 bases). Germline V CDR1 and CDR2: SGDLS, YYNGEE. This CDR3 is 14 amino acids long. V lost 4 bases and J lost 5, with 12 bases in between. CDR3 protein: CASSRQGGTGELFF. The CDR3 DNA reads TGTGCCAGCAGCCGACAGGGAGGAACCGGGGAGCTGTTTTTT.

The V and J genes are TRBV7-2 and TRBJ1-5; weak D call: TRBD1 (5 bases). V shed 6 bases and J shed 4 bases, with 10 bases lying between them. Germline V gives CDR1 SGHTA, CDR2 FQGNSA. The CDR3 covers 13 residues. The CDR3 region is CASSDRVNQPQHF. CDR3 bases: TGTGCCAGCAGTGACAGAGTAAATCAGCCCCAGCATTTT.

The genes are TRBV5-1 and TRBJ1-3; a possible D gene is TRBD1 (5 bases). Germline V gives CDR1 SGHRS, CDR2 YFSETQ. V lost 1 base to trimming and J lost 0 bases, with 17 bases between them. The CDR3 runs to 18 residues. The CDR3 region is CASSLPRREGSSGNTIYF. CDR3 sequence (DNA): TGCGCCAGCAGCTTGCCACGGAGGGAGGGGAGCTCTGGAAACACCATATATTTT.

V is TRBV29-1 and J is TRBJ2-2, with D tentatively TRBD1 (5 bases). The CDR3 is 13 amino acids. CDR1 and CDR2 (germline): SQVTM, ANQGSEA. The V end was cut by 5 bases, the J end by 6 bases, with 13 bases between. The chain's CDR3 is CSVKGVGAGELFF. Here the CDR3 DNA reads TGCAGCGTTAAAGGGGTAGGGGCCGGGGAGCTGTTTTTT.

For the CDR3, the DNA is TGTGCCAGCAGCTTACAGACAGGGGTCTCAACTTACGAGCAGTACTTC. Translation: CASSLQTGVSTYEQYF. This sequence joins TRBV7-6 and TRBJ2-7; 8 nucleotides line up with TRBD1. This CDR3 region has 16 residues. V shed 2 bases, J shed 4 bases, and the junction held 10 bases outside the gene matches. Germline CDR1 is SGHVS and CDR2 is FNYEAQ.

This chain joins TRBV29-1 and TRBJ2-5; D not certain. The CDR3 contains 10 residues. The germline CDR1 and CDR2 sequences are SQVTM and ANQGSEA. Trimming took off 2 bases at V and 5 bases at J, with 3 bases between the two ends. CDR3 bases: TGCAGCGTTGAACGGGAGACCCAGTACTTC. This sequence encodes CSVERETQYF.

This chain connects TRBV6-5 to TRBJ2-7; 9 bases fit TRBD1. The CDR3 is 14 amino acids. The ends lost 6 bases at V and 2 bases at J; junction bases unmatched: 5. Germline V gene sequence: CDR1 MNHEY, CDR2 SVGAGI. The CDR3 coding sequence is TGTGCCAGCAGACTCGGACAGGGGACCTACGAGCAGTACTTC. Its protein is CASRLGQGTYEQYF.

DNA for the CDR3: TGCGCCAGCAGCTACGTGGGACGGGGGGGCCGTGAGACCCAGTACTTC. It codes for CASSYVGRGGRETQYF. The V call is TRBV5-1, the J call TRBJ2-5; 8 nucleotides align to TRBD2. The CDR3 is made up of 16 amino acids. Germline loops: CDR1 SGHRS, CDR2 YFSETQ. The J segment lost 5 bases and the V segment lost 3 bases, leaving 12 bases of the junction unmatched.

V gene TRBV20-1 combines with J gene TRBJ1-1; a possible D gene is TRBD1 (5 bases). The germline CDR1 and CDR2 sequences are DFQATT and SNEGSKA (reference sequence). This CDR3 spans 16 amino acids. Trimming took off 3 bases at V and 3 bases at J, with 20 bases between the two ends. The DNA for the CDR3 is TGCAGTGCTAGTCGGTTCGGTTATTGGGGGGACACTGAAGCTTTCTTT. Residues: CSASRFGYWGDTEAFF.

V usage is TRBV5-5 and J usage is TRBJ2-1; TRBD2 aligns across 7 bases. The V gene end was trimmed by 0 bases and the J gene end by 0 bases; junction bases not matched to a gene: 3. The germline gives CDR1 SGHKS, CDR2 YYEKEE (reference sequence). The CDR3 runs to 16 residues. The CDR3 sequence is CASSLAGGSSYNEQFF. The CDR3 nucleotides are TGTGCCAGCAGCTTGGCGGGAGGATCCTCCTACAATGAGCAGTTCTTC.

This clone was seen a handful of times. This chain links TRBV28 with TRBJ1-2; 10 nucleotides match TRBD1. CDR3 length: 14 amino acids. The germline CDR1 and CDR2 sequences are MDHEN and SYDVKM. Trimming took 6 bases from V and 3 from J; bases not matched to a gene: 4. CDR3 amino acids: CASRTGGSYYGYTF. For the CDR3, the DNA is TGTGCCAGCAGGACAGGGGGCTCGTACTATGGCTACACCTTC.

The CDR3 region has the DNA TGCAGTGCTAGTATACCAGCGGGGTTAATTTACGAGCAGTACTTC. Its protein is CSASIPAGLIYEQYF. The chain combines TRBV20-1 with TRBJ2-7, with 7 bases aligning to TRBD2. CDR1 and CDR2 from the germline V gene are DFQATT and SNEGSKA (reference sequence). The CDR3 runs 15 residues. The V segment lost 3 bases and the J segment 4 bases; nucleotides outside the gene matches: 12.

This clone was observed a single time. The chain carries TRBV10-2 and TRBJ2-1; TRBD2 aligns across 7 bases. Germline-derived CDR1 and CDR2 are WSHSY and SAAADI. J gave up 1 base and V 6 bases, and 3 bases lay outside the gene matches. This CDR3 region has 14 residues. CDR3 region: CASREAGSYNEQFF. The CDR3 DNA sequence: TGCGCCAGCAGGGAAGCGGGATCCTACAATGAGCAGTTCTTC.

This CDR3 is CASSKAGTAYLLSYNEQFF. The CDR3 bases are TGTGCCAGCAGCAAAGCTGGGACAGCTTACCTTCTCTCCTACAATGAGCAGTTCTTC. The chain combines TRBV21-1 with TRBJ2-1; the D call of TRBD1 is as the table states it, not checked on the DNA. TRBV21-1 is deemed a pseudogene. The CDR3 sequence is 19 residues long.

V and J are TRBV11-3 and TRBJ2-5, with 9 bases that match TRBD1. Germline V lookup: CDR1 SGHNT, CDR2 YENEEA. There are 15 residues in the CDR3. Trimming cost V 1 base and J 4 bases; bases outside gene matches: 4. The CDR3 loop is CASSLALTGGETQYF. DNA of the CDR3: TGTGCCAGCAGCTTAGCCTTGACAGGGGGAGAGACCCAGTACTTC.

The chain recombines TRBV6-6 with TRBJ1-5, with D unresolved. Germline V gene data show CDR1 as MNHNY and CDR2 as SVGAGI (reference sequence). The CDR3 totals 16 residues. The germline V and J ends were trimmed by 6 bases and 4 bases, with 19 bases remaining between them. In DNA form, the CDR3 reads TGTGCCAGCAGCCACGCCGGGGATGGAGCTAATCAGCCCCAGCATTTT. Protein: CASSHAGDGANQPQHF.

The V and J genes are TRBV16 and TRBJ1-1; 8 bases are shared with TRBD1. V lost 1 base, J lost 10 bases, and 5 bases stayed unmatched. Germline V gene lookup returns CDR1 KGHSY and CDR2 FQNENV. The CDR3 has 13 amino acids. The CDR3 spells CASSQYRGARAFF. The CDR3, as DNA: TGTGCCAGCAGCCAATACAGGGGGGCCAGAGCTTTCTTT.

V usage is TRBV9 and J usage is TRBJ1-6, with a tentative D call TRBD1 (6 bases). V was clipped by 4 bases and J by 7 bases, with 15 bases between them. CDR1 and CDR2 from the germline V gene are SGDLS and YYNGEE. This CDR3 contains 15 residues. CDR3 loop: CASSPRGFRNSPLHF. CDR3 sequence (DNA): TGTGCCAGCAGCCCGAGGGGGTTTCGGAATTCACCCCTCCACTTT.